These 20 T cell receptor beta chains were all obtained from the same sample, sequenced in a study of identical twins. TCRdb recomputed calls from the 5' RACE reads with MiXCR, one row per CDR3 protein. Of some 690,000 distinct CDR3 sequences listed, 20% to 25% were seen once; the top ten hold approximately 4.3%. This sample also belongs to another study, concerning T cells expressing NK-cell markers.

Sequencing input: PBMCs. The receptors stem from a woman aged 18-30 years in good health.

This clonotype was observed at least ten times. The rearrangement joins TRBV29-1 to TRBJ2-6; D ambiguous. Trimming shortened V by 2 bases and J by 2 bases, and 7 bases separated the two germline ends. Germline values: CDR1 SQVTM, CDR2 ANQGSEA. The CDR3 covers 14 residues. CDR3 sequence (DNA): TGCAGCGTTGAACGAGAGGCTGGGGCCAACGTCCTGACTTTC. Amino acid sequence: CSVEREAGANVLTF.

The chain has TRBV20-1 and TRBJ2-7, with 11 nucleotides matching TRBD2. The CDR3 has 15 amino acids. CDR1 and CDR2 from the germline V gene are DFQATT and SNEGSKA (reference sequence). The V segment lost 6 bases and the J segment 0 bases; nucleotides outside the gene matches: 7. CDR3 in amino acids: CSAELAGVSSYEQYF. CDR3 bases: TGCAGTGCAGAACTAGCGGGGGTGAGCTCCTACGAGCAGTACTTC.

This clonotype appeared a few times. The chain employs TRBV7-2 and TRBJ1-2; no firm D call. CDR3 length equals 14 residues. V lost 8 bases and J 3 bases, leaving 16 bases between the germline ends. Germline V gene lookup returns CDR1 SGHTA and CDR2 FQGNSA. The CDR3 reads CASGSMVGDYGYTF. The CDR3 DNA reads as TGTGCCAGCGGGAGCATGGTTGGAGACTATGGCTACACCTTC.

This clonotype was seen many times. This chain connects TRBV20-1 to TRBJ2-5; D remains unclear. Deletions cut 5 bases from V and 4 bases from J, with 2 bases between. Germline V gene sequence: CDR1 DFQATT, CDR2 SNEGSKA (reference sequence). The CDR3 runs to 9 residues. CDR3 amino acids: CSAPETQYF. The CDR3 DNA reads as TGCAGTGCTCCAGAGACCCAGTACTTC.

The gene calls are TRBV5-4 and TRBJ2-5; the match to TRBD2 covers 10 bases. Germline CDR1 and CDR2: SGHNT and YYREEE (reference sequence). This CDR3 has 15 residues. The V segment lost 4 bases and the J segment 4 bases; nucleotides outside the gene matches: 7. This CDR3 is CASSRSIAGGETQYF. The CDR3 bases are TGTGCCAGCAGCCGAAGTATAGCGGGAGGAGAGACCCAGTACTTC.

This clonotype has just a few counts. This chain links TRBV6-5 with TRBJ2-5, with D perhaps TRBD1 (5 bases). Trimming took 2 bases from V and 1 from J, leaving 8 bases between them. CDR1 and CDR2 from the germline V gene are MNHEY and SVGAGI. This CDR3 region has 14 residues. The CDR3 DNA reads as TGTGCCAGCAGTTACGGGGCCAGCCAAGAGACCCAGTACTTC. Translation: CASSYGASQETQYF.

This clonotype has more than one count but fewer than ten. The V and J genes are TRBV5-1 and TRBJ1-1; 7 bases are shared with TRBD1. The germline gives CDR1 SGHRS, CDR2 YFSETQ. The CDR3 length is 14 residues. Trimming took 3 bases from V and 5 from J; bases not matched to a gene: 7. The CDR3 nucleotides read TGCGCCAGCAGCTCGGGACAGTTTGAGACTGAAGCTTTCTTT. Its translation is CASSSGQFETEAFF.

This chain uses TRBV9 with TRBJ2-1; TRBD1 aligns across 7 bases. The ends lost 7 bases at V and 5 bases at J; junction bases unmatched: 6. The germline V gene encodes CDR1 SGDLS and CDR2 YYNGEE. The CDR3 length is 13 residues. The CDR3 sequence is CASSTGQNNEQFF. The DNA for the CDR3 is TGTGCCAGCTCCACGGGACAGAACAATGAGCAGTTCTTC.

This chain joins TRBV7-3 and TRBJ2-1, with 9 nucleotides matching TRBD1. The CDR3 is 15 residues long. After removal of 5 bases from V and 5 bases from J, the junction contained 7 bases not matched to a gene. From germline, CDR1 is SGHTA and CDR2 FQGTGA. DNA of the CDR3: TGTGCCAGCAGCCTCATCGGGGACAGGGACAATGAGCAGTTCTTC. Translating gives CASSLIGDRDNEQFF. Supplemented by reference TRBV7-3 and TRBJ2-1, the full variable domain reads GAGVSQTPSNKVTEKGKYVELRCDPISGHTALYWYRQSLGQGPEFLIYFQGTGAADDSGLPNDRFFAVRPEGSVSTLKIQRTERGDSAVYLCASSLIGDRDNEQFFGPGTRLTVL.

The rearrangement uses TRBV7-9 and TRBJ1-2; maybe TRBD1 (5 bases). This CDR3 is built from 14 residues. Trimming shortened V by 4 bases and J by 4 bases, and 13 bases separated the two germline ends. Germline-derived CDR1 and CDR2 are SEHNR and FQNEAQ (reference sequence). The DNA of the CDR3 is TGTGCCAGCAGCTGGGACGTCGAGATCTATGGCTACACCTTC. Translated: CASSWDVEIYGYTF. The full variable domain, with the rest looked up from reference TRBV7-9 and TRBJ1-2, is DTGVSQNPRHKITKRGQNVTFRCDPISEHNRLYWYRQTLGQGPEFLTYFQNEAQLEKSRLLSDRFSAERPKGSFSTLEIQRTEQGDSAMYLCASSWDVEIYGYTFGSGTRLTVV.

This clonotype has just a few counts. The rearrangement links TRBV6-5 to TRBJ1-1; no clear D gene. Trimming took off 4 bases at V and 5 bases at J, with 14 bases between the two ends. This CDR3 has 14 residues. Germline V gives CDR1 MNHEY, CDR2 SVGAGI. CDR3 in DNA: TGTGCCAGCAGTTTCTCCCTCGCGGGGACTGAAGCTTTCTTT. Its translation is CASSFSLAGTEAFF.

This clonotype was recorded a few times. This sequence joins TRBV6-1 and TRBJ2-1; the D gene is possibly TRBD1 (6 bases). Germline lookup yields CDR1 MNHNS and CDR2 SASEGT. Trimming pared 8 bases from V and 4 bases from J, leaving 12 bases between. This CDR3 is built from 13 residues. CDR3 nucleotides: TGTGCCAGCGCGAATACAGGGTACAATGAGCAGTTCTTC. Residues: CASANTGYNEQFF.

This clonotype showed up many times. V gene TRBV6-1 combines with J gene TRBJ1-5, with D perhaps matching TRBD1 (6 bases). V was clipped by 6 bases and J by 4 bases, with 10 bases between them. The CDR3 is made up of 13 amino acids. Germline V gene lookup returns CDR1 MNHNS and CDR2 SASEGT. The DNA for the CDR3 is TGTGCCAGCAGCCGAACAGGGAATCAGCCCCAGCATTTT. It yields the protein CASSRTGNQPQHF.

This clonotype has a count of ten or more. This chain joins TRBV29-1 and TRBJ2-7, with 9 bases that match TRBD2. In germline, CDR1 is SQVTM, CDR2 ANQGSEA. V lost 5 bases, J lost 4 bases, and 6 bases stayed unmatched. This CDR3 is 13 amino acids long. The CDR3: CSVNSGSDYEQYF. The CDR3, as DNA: TGCAGCGTTAATAGCGGGAGCGATTACGAGCAGTACTTC.

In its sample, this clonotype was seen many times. The CDR3 sequence is CSAGDGLKPQHF. In DNA, the CDR3 is TGCAGTGCTGGGGACGGTTTGAAGCCCCAGCATTTT. The chain has TRBV20-1 and TRBJ1-5; possible D gene TRBD1, 5 bases. CDR3 length: 12 residues. The germline V and J ends were trimmed by 5 bases and 8 bases, with 13 bases remaining between them. The germline CDR1 and CDR2 sequences are DFQATT and SNEGSKA (reference sequence).

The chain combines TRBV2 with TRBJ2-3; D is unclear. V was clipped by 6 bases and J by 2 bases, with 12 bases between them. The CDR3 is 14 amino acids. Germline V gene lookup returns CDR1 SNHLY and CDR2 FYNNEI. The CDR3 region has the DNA TGTGCCAGCAGAGTCCGGAGACTCACAGATACGCAGTATTTT. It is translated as CASRVRRLTDTQYF. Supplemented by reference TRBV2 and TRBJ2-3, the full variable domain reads EPEVTQTPSHQVTQMGQEVILRCVPISNHLYFYWYRQILGQKVEFLVSFYNNEISEKSEIFDDQFSVERPDGSNFTLKIRSTKLEDSAMYFCASRVRRLTDTQYFGPGTRLTVL.

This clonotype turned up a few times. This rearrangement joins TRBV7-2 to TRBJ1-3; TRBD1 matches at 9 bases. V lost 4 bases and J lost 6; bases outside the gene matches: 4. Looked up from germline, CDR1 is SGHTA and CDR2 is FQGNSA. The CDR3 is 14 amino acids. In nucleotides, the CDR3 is TGTGCCAGCAGCTCTCGGACAGGGGCAAACACCATATATTTT. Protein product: CASSSRTGANTIYF.

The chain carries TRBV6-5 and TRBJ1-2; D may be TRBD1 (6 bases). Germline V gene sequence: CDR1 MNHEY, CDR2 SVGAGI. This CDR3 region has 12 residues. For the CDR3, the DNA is TGTGCAGCTTGGATGGACAGTAATGGCTACACCTTC. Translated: CAAWMDSNGYTF.

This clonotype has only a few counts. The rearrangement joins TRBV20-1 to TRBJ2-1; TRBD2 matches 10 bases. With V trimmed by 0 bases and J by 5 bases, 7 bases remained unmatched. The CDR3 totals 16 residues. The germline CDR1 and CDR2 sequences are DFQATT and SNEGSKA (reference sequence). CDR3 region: CSAREPLAGVDNEQFF. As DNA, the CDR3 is TGCAGTGCTAGAGAACCCCTAGCGGGGGTCGACAATGAGCAGTTCTTC.

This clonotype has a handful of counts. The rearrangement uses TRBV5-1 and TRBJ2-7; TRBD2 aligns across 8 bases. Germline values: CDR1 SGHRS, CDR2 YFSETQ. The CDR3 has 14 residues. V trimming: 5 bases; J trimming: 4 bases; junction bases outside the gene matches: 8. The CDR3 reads CASREGLVGYEQYF. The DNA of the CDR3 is TGCGCCAGCAGGGAGGGACTAGTAGGATACGAGCAGTACTTC.